Following are 20 T cell receptor beta chains from one sample sequenced in a study of human T cells and chemical hapten exposure. Noted time point: patch test 1, 2 weeks after DPC sensitization. Treatment defined: therapeutic diphenylcyclopropenone sensitization with weekly scalp DPC. TCRdb reprocessed the RACE reads with MiXCR, giving one entry per CDR3 protein. The table has 55,000 to 85,000 distinct CDR3 sequences, 9.8% seen once; the top ten hold approximately 3%. Sequences were derived from whole blood, sampled in connection with sensitization to the hapten diphenylcyclopropenone (DPC). The origin of the receptors is a woman in her forties with alopecia areata. Some clones in this sample may be carry-over from other donors' samples.

This clonotype was seen a few times. CDR3 nucleotide sequence: TGTGCCAGCAGCCGAACCCAGGGGTTCACAGATACGCAGTATTTT. It translates to CASSRTQGFTDTQYF. The gene calls are TRBV11-2 and TRBJ2-3; D perhaps matches TRBD1 (6 bases). The germline CDR1 and CDR2 sequences are SGHAT and FQNNGV. The CDR3 has 15 residues. The germline V and J ends were trimmed by 5 bases and 2 bases, with 14 bases remaining between them.

This clonotype was counted between two and nine times. The chain couples TRBV12-3 or TRBV12-4 to TRBJ1-2; D is undetermined. Between the trimmed V and J ends, which lost 3 bases and 4 bases, there was a span of 12 bases. The CDR3 is made up of 14 amino acids. The CDR3 nucleotides are TGTGCCAGCAGTTTTAATGTCCCTGGCTATGGCTACACCTTC. Its translation is CASSFNVPGYGYTF.

This clonotype was seen at least ten times. The rearrangement links TRBV5-1 to TRBJ1-6; 10 bases match TRBD1. CDR3 length: 16 amino acids. CDR1 and CDR2 (germline): SGHRS, YFSETQ. V lost 3 bases and J lost 7; bases outside the gene matches: 7. The CDR3 loop reads CASSWSTGGLNSPLHF. In DNA, the CDR3 is TGCGCCAGCAGCTGGTCGACAGGGGGCTTGAATTCACCCCTCCACTTT.

This clonotype appeared many times. This chain uses TRBV19 with TRBJ1-5; D uncertain. The CDR3 has 14 amino acids. Looked up from germline, CDR1 is LNHDA and CDR2 is SQIVND (reference sequence). V lost 5 bases and J lost 6, with 14 bases in between. The CDR3 region is CASSASVRGQPQHF. In nucleotides, the CDR3 is TGTGCCAGTAGTGCCTCAGTCCGGGGTCAGCCCCAGCATTTT.

This clonotype has just a few counts. The chain carries TRBV7-9 and TRBJ2-5; maybe TRBD1 (5 bases). The V and J ends lost 3 bases and 0 bases respectively, with 8 bases between them. The V gene's germline CDR1 is SEHNR and CDR2 FQNEAQ (reference sequence). The CDR3 runs to 14 residues. The CDR3 DNA follows: TGTGCCAGCAGCTTTGACAGTAACCAAGAGACCCAGTACTTC. Residues: CASSFDSNQETQYF.

V usage is TRBV4-1 and J usage is TRBJ1-5; D is ambiguous. V lost 0 bases and J lost 7, with 10 bases in between. The CDR3 consists of 14 residues. Looked up from germline, CDR1 is MGHRA and CDR2 is YSYEKL. CDR3 amino acids: CASSQETRVQPQHF. The CDR3 coding sequence is TGCGCCAGCAGCCAAGAGACAAGGGTGCAGCCCCAGCATTTT.

The chain joins TRBV4-3 to TRBJ1-2, with D perhaps TRBD1 (6 bases). The V gene lost 0 bases and the J gene lost 7 bases, with 15 bases spanning the gap. This CDR3 is 15 amino acids long. CDR1 is LGHNA, CDR2 YSLEER, per germline. Written as DNA, the CDR3 is TGCGCCAGCAGCCAAGAGGGGGGCAGGTCGGGTGGCTACACCTTC. Amino acids: CASSQEGGRSGGYTF.

This clonotype has a handful of counts. This sequence joins TRBV29-1 and TRBJ2-2, with D unresolved. The CDR3 loop spans 13 amino acids. Trimming stripped 2 bases from V and 4 bases from J, with 8 bases between. Germline V gene data show CDR1 as SQVTM and CDR2 as ANQGSEA. CDR3 residues: CSVEIRFTGELFF. DNA of the CDR3: TGCAGCGTTGAAATCAGATTCACCGGGGAGCTGTTTTTT.

In its sample, this clonotype was seen many times. V gene TRBV7-2 combines with J gene TRBJ2-2; D is undetermined. The ends were cut back, 3 bases at V and 4 bases at J, with 9 bases in the middle. The CDR3 length is 14 residues. Per germline, CDR1 SGHTA and CDR2 FQGNSA. The CDR3, as DNA: TGTGCCAGCAGCTTTGAAAGATTCACCGGGGAGCTGTTTTTT. This codes for CASSFERFTGELFF. Combining the CDR3 with reference TRBV7-2 and TRBJ2-2 gives the whole variable domain GAGVSQSPSNKVTEKGKDVELRCDPISGHTALYWYRQSLGQGLEFLIYFQGNSAPDKSGLPSDRFSAERTGGSVSTLTIQRTQQEDSAVYLCASSFERFTGELFFGEGSRLTVL.

The chain employs TRBV7-2 and TRBJ2-5, with D perhaps TRBD1 or TRBD2 (5 bases each). Trimming removed 6 bases from V and 0 bases from J, with 11 bases in between. This CDR3 spans 14 amino acids. Germline values: CDR1 SGHTA, CDR2 FQGNSA. CDR3 in amino acids: CASSPSGHQETQYF. CDR3 bases: TGTGCCAGCAGTCCCTCGGGGCACCAAGAGACCCAGTACTTC. The whole variable domain, remainder taken from reference TRBV7-2 and TRBJ2-5, is GAGVSQSPSNKVTEKGKDVELRCDPISGHTALYWYRQSLGQGLEFLIYFQGNSAPDKSGLPSDRFSAERTGGSVSTLTIQRTQQEDSAVYLCASSPSGHQETQYFGPGTRLLVL.

The chain is built from TRBV7-6 and TRBJ2-5; D might be TRBD2 (6 bases). Trimming took 7 bases from V and 2 from J, leaving 14 bases between them. The CDR3 runs to 14 residues. The V gene's germline CDR1 is SGHVS and CDR2 FNYEAQ. The CDR3 DNA follows: TGTGCCAGCACCCCGGTCGGGGGACAAGAGACCCAGTACTTC. As protein: CASTPVGGQETQYF.

This chain uses TRBV6-5 with TRBJ1-3; D is undetermined. The germline V gene encodes CDR1 MNHEY and CDR2 SVGAGI. The CDR3 extends over 12 amino acids. V was clipped by 10 bases and J by 2 bases, with 9 bases between them. CDR3 region: CATLGAGNTIYF. The DNA of the CDR3 is TGTGCCACCCTGGGAGCTGGAAACACCATATATTTT.

This clonotype was observed many times. The V gene is TRBV20-1, the J gene TRBJ2-7, with D possibly being TRBD1 (6 bases). Germline CDR1 DFQATT, CDR2 SNEGSKA (reference sequence). This CDR3 contains 15 residues. V shed 0 bases and J shed 0 bases, with 12 bases lying between them. In nucleotides, the CDR3 is TGCAGTGCTAGAGATCGGCGGACAGTCTCCTACGAGCAGTACTTC. Its protein product is CSARDRRTVSYEQYF.

In its sample, this clonotype was seen a few times. This chain uses TRBV12-3 or TRBV12-4 with TRBJ2-7; D unresolved. The CDR3 has 13 residues. Deletions cut 9 bases from V and 6 bases from J, with 18 bases between. In nucleotides, the CDR3 is TGTGCCAGTCTTGGGCCACAGAGGAGCGAGCAGTACTTC. As protein: CASLGPQRSEQYF.

J is TRBJ2-7 and V is TRBV18, with TRBD1 as a possible D gene (6 bases). Germline V gene sequence: CDR1 KGHSH, CDR2 LQKENI. CDR3 size: 14 residues. Trimming cost V 6 bases and J 2 bases, with 14 bases left between them. The CDR3 reads CASSRRGITYEQYF. For the CDR3, the DNA is TGTGCCAGCTCCCGAAGGGGGATTACCTACGAGCAGTACTTC. The whole variable domain, filled in from reference TRBV18 and TRBJ2-7, reads NAGVMQNPRHLVRRRGQEARLRCSPMKGHSHVYWYRQLPEEGLKFMVYLQKENIIDESGMPKERFSAEFPKEGPSILRIQQVVRGDSAAYFCASSRRGITYEQYFGPGTRLTVT.

At least ten counts were recorded for this clonotype. This chain links TRBV4-2 with TRBJ2-2, with 9 bases fitting TRBD1. Germline lookup yields CDR1 LGHNA and CDR2 YNFKEQ. The CDR3 is 16 residues long. After removal of 4 bases from V and 4 bases from J, the junction contained 7 bases not matched to a gene. CDR3 sequence reads: CASSLAGTGRTGELFF. Written as DNA, the CDR3 is TGTGCCAGCAGCCTTGCCGGGACAGGGCGCACCGGGGAGCTGTTTTTT.

This clonotype was detected many times. The chain couples TRBV9 to TRBJ1-1, with a weak D call TRBD1 (5 bases). Germline-derived CDR1 and CDR2 are SGDLS and YYNGEE. The CDR3 loop spans 17 amino acids. Trimming removed 4 bases at V and 3 bases at J, with 22 bases between. The CDR3 here is CASSPRAPAGIDTEAFF. Here the CDR3 DNA reads TGTGCCAGCAGCCCCCGGGCCCCGGCAGGGATAGACACTGAAGCTTTCTTT.

The chain has TRBV19 and TRBJ1-2; weak D call: TRBD1 (5 bases). The CDR3 has 14 amino acids. V lost 5 bases, J lost 2 bases, and 12 bases lay in between. From germline, CDR1 is LNHDA and CDR2 SQIVND (reference sequence). This CDR3 reads CASSPGPYNYGYTF. CDR3 in DNA: TGTGCCAGTAGTCCGGGGCCCTACAACTATGGCTACACCTTC. Together with reference TRBV19 and TRBJ1-2, the CDR3 gives the full variable domain: DGGITQSPKYLFRKEGQNVTLSCEQNLNHDAMYWYRQDPGQGLRLIYYSQIVNDFQKGDIAEGYSVSREKKESFPLTVTSAQKNPTAFYLCASSPGPYNYGYTFGSGTRLTVV.

This clonotype was recorded a few times. The chain recombines TRBV5-1 with TRBJ1-2; D gene uncertain. Between the trimmed V and J ends, which lost 0 bases and 4 bases, there was a span of 16 bases. The CDR3 is made up of 16 amino acids. CDR1 is SGHRS and CDR2 is YFSETQ in the germline V gene. CDR3 region: CASSLASNGVSYGYTF. The CDR3 DNA reads TGCGCCAGCAGCTTGGCTTCCAATGGGGTTAGCTATGGCTACACCTTC.

Ten or more counts support this clonotype. V and J are TRBV4-1 and TRBJ2-4, with D possibly matching TRBD2 (6 bases). Between the trimmed V and J ends, which lost 3 bases and 0 bases, there was a span of 12 bases. This CDR3 is built from 16 residues. The V gene's germline CDR1 is MGHRA and CDR2 YSYEKL. CDR3 coding DNA: TGCGCCAGCAGCCATCGAGGGACTGTAGCCAAAAACATTCAGTACTTC. Its translation: CASSHRGTVAKNIQYF.